This TCR beta chain stems from a study of blood T cells in healthy people across ages. Study-wide points: There were more naive CD4+ cells and higher diversity in long-lived donors than in aged donors.

PCR was performed a second time for about 7 to 12 cycles using a sample-barcoded 5' primer and a J-beta primer mix. TCRdb itself ran the 5' RACE reads through MiXCR, one entry per CDR3 protein. In the table there are 1.5 million to 2 million distinct CDR3 sequences, approximately 30% of which are singletons. The germline gives CDR1 MNHNY, CDR2 SVGAGI (reference sequence). V was clipped by 6 bases and J by 0 bases; unmatched bases: 4. The CDR3 is 15 amino acids. Caucasian individuals from Russia who were healthy and aged roughly 6 to 95 acted as donors. This clonotype was recorded a few times. Its target is not known.

The chain is built from TRBV6-6 and TRBJ1-4; TRBD1 agrees at 7 bases. The material sequenced was blood. This clonotype was sampled from a woman aged 30 to 39 in good health. In DNA, the CDR3 is TGTGCCAGCAGGACAGGGCTTGCAACTAATGAAAAACTGTTTTTT. This sequence encodes CASRTGLATNEKLFF.